This TCR beta chain came from a study of cytomegalovirus exposure and HLA in healthy donors. General study results and limits: A list of approximately 160 TCR beta chains associated with cytomegalovirus was given. Most subjects had HLA-A and HLA-B alleles reportedly predicted accurately by TCR beta sequences. Reportedly, fewer N-insertions than the approximately 650-donor mean appeared in an Asian-associated ancestry cluster in a later analysis. A later analysis linked a missense DCLRE1C variant to TCR beta V- and J-gene trimming.

60 Vbeta and 13 Jbeta primers were used in PCR. The table came from immunoSEQ multiplex PCR; TCRdb's copy has only in-frame clones and leaves some out. The sample contains over 65,000 clones, about three quarters of which appear only once. Germline assignment: CDR1 SQVTM and CDR2 ANQGSEA. The CDR3 totals 11 residues. Trimming took 8 bases from V and 5 from J; bases not matched to a gene: 5. As to this clone: Its antigen is still unknown.

The chain is built from TRBV29-1 and TRBJ2-5; 7 nucleotides line up with TRBD1. Sequenced: PBMCs. The source of this sequence is a woman in her 30s in good health and CMV-seropositive. Here the CDR3 DNA reads TGCAGCCTTAACAGGGGTGAGACCCAGTACTTC. As protein: CSLNRGETQYF. Using reference TRBV29-1 and TRBJ2-5 for the parts outside the CDR3, the full variable domain is SAVISQKPSRDICQRGTSLTIQCQVDSQVTMMFWYRQQPGQSLTLIATANQGSEATYESGFVIDKFPISRPNLTFSTLTVSNMSPEDSSIYLCSLNRGETQYFGPGTRLLVL.